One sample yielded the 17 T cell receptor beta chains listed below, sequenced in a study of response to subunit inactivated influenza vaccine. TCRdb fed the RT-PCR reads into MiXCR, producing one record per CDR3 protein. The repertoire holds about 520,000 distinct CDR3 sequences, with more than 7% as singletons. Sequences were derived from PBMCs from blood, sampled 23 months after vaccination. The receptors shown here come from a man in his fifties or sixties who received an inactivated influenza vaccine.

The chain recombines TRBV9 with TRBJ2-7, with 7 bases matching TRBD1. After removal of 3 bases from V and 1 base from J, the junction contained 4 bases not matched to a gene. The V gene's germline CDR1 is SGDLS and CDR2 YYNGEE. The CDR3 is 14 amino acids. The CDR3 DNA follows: TGTGCCAGCAGCGACCGGGACAGTTCCTACGAGCAGTACTTC. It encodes CASSDRDSSYEQYF.

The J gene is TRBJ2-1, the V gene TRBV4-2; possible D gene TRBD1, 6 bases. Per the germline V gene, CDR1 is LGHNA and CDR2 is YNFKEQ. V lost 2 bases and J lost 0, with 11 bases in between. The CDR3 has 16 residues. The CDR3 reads CASSQMDRSSYNEQFF. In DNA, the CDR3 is TGTGCCAGCAGCCAAATGGACAGAAGCTCCTACAATGAGCAGTTCTTC.

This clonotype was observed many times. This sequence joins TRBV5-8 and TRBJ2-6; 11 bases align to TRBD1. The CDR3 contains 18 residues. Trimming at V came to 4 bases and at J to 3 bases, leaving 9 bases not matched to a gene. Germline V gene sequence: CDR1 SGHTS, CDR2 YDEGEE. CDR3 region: CASSPSRTGGFGANVLTF. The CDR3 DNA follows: TGTGCCAGCAGCCCGTCTAGGACAGGGGGCTTTGGGGCCAACGTCCTGACTTTC.

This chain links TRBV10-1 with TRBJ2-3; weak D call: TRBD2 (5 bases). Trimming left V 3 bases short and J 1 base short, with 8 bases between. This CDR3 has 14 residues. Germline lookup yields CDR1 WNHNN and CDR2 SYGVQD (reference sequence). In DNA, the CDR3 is TGCGCCAGCAGTGACTGGGGAGGCACAGATACGCAGTATTTT. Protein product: CASSDWGGTDTQYF.

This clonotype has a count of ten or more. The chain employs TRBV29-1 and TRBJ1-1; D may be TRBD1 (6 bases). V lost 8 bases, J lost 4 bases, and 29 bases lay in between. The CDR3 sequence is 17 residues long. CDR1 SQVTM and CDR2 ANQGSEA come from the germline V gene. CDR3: CSPGGSNAGGACTEAFF. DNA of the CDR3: TGCAGCCCTGGGGGTTCTAACGCTGGGGGGGCCTGCACTGAAGCTTTCTTT.

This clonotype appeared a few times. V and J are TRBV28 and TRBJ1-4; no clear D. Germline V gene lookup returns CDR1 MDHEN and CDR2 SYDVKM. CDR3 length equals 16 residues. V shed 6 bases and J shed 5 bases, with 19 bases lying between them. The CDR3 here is CASRDRNRATNEKLFF. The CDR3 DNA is TGTGCCAGCAGAGACCGAAACCGGGCCACCAATGAAAAACTGTTTTTT.

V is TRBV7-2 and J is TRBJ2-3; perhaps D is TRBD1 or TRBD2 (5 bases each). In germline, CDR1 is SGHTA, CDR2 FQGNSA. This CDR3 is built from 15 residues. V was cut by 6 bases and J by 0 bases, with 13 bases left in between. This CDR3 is CASRIRGGSTDTQYF. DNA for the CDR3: TGTGCCAGCAGAATTAGGGGCGGGAGCACAGATACGCAGTATTTT.

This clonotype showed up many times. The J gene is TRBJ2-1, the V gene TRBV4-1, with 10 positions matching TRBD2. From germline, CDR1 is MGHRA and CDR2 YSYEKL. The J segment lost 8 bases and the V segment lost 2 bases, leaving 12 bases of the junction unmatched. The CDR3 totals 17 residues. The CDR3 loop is CASSQWPSGGLHDEQFF. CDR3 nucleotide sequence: TGCGCCAGCAGCCAATGGCCTAGCGGGGGCCTTCACGATGAGCAGTTCTTC.

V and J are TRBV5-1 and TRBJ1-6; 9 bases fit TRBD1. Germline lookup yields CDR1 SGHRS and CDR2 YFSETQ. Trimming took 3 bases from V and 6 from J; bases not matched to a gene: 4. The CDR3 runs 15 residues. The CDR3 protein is CASSSGTGFNSPLHF. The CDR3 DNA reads TGCGCCAGCAGCTCAGGGACAGGGTTTAATTCACCCCTCCACTTT.

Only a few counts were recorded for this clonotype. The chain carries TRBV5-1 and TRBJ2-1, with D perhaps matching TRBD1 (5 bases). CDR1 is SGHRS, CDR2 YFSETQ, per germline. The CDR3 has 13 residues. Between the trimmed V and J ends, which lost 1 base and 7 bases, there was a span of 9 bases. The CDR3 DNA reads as TGCGCCAGCAGCTTGCCCACAGGAAATGAGCAGTTCTTC. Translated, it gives CASSLPTGNEQFF.

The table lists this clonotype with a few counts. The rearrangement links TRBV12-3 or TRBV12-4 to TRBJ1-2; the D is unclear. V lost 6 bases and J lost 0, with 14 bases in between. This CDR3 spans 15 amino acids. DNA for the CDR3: TGTGCCAGCAGACATACAATGACACCTAACTATGGCTACACCTTC. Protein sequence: CASRHTMTPNYGYTF.

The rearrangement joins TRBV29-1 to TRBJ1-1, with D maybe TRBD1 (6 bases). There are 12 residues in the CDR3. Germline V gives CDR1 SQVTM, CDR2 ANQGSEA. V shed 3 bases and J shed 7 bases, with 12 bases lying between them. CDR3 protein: CSVDRGPGEAFF. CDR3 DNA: TGCAGCGTTGACAGGGGTCCCGGTGAAGCTTTCTTT.

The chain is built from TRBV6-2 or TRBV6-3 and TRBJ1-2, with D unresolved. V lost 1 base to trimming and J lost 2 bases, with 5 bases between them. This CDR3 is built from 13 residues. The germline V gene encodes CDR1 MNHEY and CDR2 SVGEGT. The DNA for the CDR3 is TGTGCCAGCAGTTACTACAGAAACTATGGCTACACCTTC. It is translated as CASSYYRNYGYTF.

This chain's CDR3 is CASSSSGRGEQFF. Written as DNA, the CDR3 is TGTGCCAGCAGCTCCAGCGGGAGGGGTGAGCAGTTCTTC. The chain recombines TRBV7-2 with TRBJ2-1, with TRBD2 identical over 10 bases. Losses at the gene ends were 4 bases for V and 9 bases for J; bases not matched to a gene: 3. This CDR3 is built from 13 residues. Germline CDR1 and CDR2: SGHTA and FQGNSA.

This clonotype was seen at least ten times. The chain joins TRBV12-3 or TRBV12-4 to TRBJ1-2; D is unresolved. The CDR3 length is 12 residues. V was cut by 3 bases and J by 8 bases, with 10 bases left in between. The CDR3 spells CASSFDEEGYTF. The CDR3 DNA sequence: TGTGCCAGCAGTTTTGATGAGGAAGGCTACACCTTC.

CDR3 loop: CASSFTPQREGWNEQFF. CDR3 in DNA: TGCGCCAGCAGCTTTACCCCCCAGCGGGAGGGTTGGAATGAGCAGTTCTTC. The chain recombines TRBV5-1 with TRBJ2-1; 10 nucleotides align to TRBD2. V dropped 2 bases and J dropped 7; count of bases not matched to a gene: 12. The CDR3 loop spans 17 amino acids. The germline gives CDR1 SGHRS, CDR2 YFSETQ.

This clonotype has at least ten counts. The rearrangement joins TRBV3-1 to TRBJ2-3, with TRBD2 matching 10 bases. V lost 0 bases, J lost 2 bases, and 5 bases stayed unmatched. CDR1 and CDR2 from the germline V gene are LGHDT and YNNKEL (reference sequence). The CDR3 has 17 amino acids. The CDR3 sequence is CASSQDLLAGVTDTQYF. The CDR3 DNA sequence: TGTGCCAGCAGCCAAGATCTGCTAGCGGGGGTCACAGATACGCAGTATTTT.